Described below is a single T cell receptor beta chain sequence and its context. The antigen remains unidentified. CDR1 is SGHTA, CDR2 FQGTGA, per germline. The CDR3 consists of 16 residues. V was clipped by 5 bases and J by 4 bases, with 17 bases between them. The record originates from a study of cytomegalovirus exposure and HLA in healthy donors. General study findings and limits: Prior analysis indicated that the majority of TCR beta V segments exhibited productivity approximately 87% or approximately 30% of the time. TRBV6-2, TRBV6-3 and some other V segments were excluded as indistinguishable.

PCR was performed using 60 Vbeta and 13 Jbeta primers. Assay used: immunoSEQ multiplex PCR; TCRdb lists only in-frame clones, some missing. The sample has 65,000 to 85,000 clones, more than 60% seen once. The material sequenced was PBMCs. This sequence originates from a man between 50 and 59 years old in good health and CMV-seropositive. The V call is TRBV7-3, the J call TRBJ2-2; D is possibly TRBD1 (7 bases). Here the CDR3 reads CASSRGSQGGTGELFF. CDR3 nucleotides: TGTGCCAGCAGCAGAGGCAGCCAGGGGGGCACCGGGGAGCTGTTTTTT.